The 18 T cell receptor beta chains given below trace back to one sample, sequenced in a study of blood T cell repertoires in COVID-19. Profiled with immunoSEQ multiplex PCR; TCRdb holds only in-frame clones, not every one. The sample lists some 290,000 clones; roughly nine tenths were seen once. Sequenced input: peripheral blood. These receptor sequences come from a woman aged 25 to 39 with COVID-19, enrolled during active disease.

CDR3 sequence (DNA): TGTGCCAGCAGTTTCCGGACAGGACCGGCGTCGTTTCGTGGGGCCAACGTCCTGACTTTC. It translates to CASSFRTGPASFRGANVLTF. The rearrangement links TRBV27 to TRBJ2-6; 7 nucleotides agree with TRBD1. V dropped 3 bases and J dropped 3; count of bases not matched to a gene: 17. CDR1 is MNHEY and CDR2 is SMNVEV in the germline V gene (reference sequence). The CDR3 is made up of 20 amino acids.

This clone was observed a few times. This sample includes further DNA sequences coding for the same CDR3. J is TRBJ2-2 and V is TRBV5-1; 9 bases map to TRBD1. This CDR3 is 15 amino acids long. CDR1 is SGHRS, CDR2 YFSETQ, per germline. J was trimmed by 3 bases and V by 1 base; bases with no gene match: 1. The CDR3 DNA reads as TGCGCCAGCAGCTTGCGACAGGGGGACACCGGGGAGCTGTTTTTT. Its protein is CASSLRQGDTGELFF. Looking up the rest from reference TRBV5-1 and TRBJ2-2 gives the full variable domain: KAGVTQTPRYLIKTRGQQVTLSCSPISGHRSVSWYQQTPGQGLQFLFEYFSETQRNKGNFPGRFSGRQFSNSRSEMNVSTLELGDSALYLCASSLRQGDTGELFFGEGSRLTVL.

This clone was recorded once. The rearrangement links TRBV12-5 to TRBJ2-7; 9 bases match TRBD1. The CDR3 loop spans 15 amino acids. Trimming took 1 base from V and 2 from J; bases not matched to a gene: 3. The germline V gene encodes CDR1 LGHNT and CDR2 FRNRAP. CDR3 region: CASGLDRDRAYEQYF. In DNA form, the CDR3 reads TGTGCTAGTGGTTTGGACCGGGACAGGGCCTACGAGCAGTACTTC.

This sequence joins TRBV7-9 and TRBJ2-5; 9 bases match TRBD2. The germline V gene has CDR1 SEHNR and CDR2 FQNEAQ (reference sequence). The CDR3 totals 15 residues. V lost 2 bases to trimming and J lost 3 bases; unmatched junction nucleotides: 4. CDR3 in amino acids: CASSLRIAGEETQYF. The CDR3 DNA is TGTGCCAGCAGCTTACGGATAGCGGGGGAAGAGACCCAGTACTTC.

This chain uses TRBV10-3 with TRBJ2-7; 9 positions agree with TRBD2. CDR1 and CDR2 (germline): ENHRY, SYGVKD. After removal of 10 bases from V and 3 bases from J, the junction contained 7 bases not matched to a gene. This CDR3 is built from 13 residues. CDR3 residues: CATFSGGDYEQYF. The DNA of the CDR3 is TGTGCCACATTTAGCGGGGGAGACTACGAGCAGTACTTC.

The V call is TRBV30, the J call TRBJ2-3, with D possibly TRBD2 on 5 matching bases. Trimming pared 3 bases from V and 2 bases from J, leaving 12 bases between. This CDR3 has 14 residues. CDR1 is GTSNPN and CDR2 is SVGIG in the germline V gene (reference sequence). DNA for the CDR3: TGTGCCTGGAGCGAACTAGGAGACACAGATACGCAGTATTTT. This codes for CAWSELGDTDTQYF.

V and J are TRBV10-2 and TRBJ2-5; possible D gene TRBD1, 5 bases. The CDR3 is 14 amino acids. Trimming removed 6 bases from V and 7 bases from J, with 18 bases in between. Germline values: CDR1 WSHSY, CDR2 SAAADI. The CDR3 protein is CASRGSLFQGTQYF. CDR3 sequence (DNA): TGCGCCAGCAGAGGGTCTTTATTCCAGGGGACCCAGTACTTC.

V and J are TRBV6-1 and TRBJ2-5; 9 nucleotides align to TRBD2. This CDR3 contains 17 residues. Germline V CDR1 and CDR2: MNHNS, SASEGT. The trim removed 2 bases at V and 7 bases at J, leaving 14 bases unmatched. CDR3 protein: CASSESSGGLDGGTQYF. The CDR3 DNA sequence: TGTGCCAGCAGTGAAAGTAGCGGGGGCCTTGATGGAGGGACCCAGTACTTC.

The chain links TRBV5-4 to TRBJ2-2; TRBD2 matches at 11 bases. Germline trimming cut 4 bases from V and 7 bases from J; bases unmatched to any gene: 6. Germline V gene data show CDR1 as SGHNT and CDR2 as YYREEE (reference sequence). The CDR3 extends over 15 amino acids. CDR3 in amino acids: CASSLSGGAGGELFF. The CDR3 DNA follows: TGTGCCAGCAGCCTTAGCGGGGGGGCCGGCGGGGAGCTGTTTTTT.

This clone was seen only once. V and J are TRBV27 and TRBJ1-2; 9 bases align to TRBD1. Germline CDR1 reads MNHEY; CDR2 reads SMNVEV (reference sequence). Trimming at V came to 5 bases and at J to 4 bases, leaving 8 bases not matched to a gene. The CDR3 contains 15 residues. CDR3 in amino acids: CASSANRGPLYGYTF. DNA for the CDR3: TGTGCCAGCAGTGCTAACAGGGGGCCACTCTATGGCTACACCTTC.

This clone was picked up one time. The CDR3, as DNA: TGCGCCAGCAGTGGACTAGCCGGTGAGCAGTTCTTC. Translating it yields CASSGLAGEQFF. The chain joins TRBV10-1 to TRBJ2-1, with 7 bases fitting TRBD2. Germline-derived CDR1 and CDR2 are WNHNN and SYGVQD (reference sequence). The CDR3 contains 12 residues. V shed 4 bases, J shed 9 bases, and the junction held 3 bases outside the gene matches.

On this clone: Other DNA sequences in this sample translate to the same CDR3. The CDR3 region has the DNA TGTGCCAGCTCACCAGGGGGCGATGGCTACACCTTC. Translated, it gives CASSPGGDGYTF. The chain carries TRBV18 and TRBJ1-2; weak D call: TRBD1 (6 bases). The CDR3 sequence is 12 residues long. The V gene lost 2 bases and the J gene lost 6 bases, with 7 bases spanning the gap. In germline, CDR1 is KGHSH, CDR2 LQKENI.

This sequence joins TRBV7-9 and TRBJ2-5, with D possibly being TRBD1 (5 bases). Germline V lookup: CDR1 SEHNR, CDR2 FQNEAQ (reference sequence). The CDR3 length is 13 residues. V was shortened by 11 bases and J by 2 bases, with 15 bases between the two germline ends. DNA for the CDR3: TGTGCCGGCAAGGCGTGGACACAAGAGACCCAGTACTTC. The encoded protein is CAGKAWTQETQYF.

The chain uses TRBV5-8 and TRBJ1-5, with no clear D. The CDR3 covers 12 residues. In germline, CDR1 is SGHTS, CDR2 YDEGEE. Trimming took off 3 bases at V and 11 bases at J, with 12 bases between the two ends. The CDR3 region is CASSSYLESQHF. CDR3 bases: TGTGCCAGCAGCTCGTATTTAGAGTCCCAGCATTTT.

This chain joins TRBV6-6 and TRBJ2-7, with 7 bases lining up with TRBD1. The CDR3 runs 13 residues. CDR1 is MNHNY, CDR2 SVGAGI, per germline (reference sequence). The V segment lost 5 bases and the J segment 1 base; nucleotides outside the gene matches: 2. CDR3: CASSNRGSYEQYF. DNA for the CDR3: TGTGCCAGCAGTAACAGGGGTTCCTACGAGCAGTACTTC.

This sequence joins TRBV4-1 and TRBJ2-1, with 9 positions matching TRBD2. Per germline, CDR1 MGHRA and CDR2 YSYEKL. Germline trimming cut 0 bases from V and 9 bases from J; bases unmatched to any gene: 9. The CDR3 is 16 residues long. In DNA, the CDR3 is TGCGCCAGCAGCCAAGATAGGCGGGGGGGCTTCGGTGAGCAGTTCTTC. Translated: CASSQDRRGGFGEQFF.

The rearrangement uses TRBV28 and TRBJ2-7; unclear D gene. The CDR3 contains 13 residues. V was cut by 6 bases and J by 3 bases, with 12 bases left in between. Germline V gene data show CDR1 as MDHEN and CDR2 as SYDVKM. The CDR3 reads CASRRLNVYEQYF. DNA of the CDR3: TGTGCCAGCAGGAGACTCAACGTCTACGAGCAGTACTTC.

This clone was observed once. The genes are TRBV19 and TRBJ1-6, with D tentatively TRBD1 (5 bases). CDR1 and CDR2 from the germline V gene are LNHDA and SQIVND (reference sequence). The CDR3 contains 13 residues. V lost 6 bases and J lost 17, with 20 bases in between. DNA for the CDR3: TGTGCCAGTAGCTCTACAGGTGAAGGCCCGGTCCACTTT. Translated: CASSSTGEGPVHF.